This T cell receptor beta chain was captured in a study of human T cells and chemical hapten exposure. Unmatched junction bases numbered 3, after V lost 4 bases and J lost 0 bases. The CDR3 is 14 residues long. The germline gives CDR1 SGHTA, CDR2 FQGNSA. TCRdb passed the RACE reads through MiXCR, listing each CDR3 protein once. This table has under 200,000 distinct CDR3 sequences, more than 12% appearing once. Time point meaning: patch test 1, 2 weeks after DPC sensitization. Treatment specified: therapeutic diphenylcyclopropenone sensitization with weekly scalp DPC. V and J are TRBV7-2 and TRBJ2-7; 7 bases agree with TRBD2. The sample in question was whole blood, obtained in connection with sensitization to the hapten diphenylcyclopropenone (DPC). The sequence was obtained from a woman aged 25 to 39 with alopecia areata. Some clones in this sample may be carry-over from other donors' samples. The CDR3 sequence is CASSYWTSSYEQYF. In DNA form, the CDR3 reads TGTGCCAGCAGCTACTGGACTAGCTCCTACGAGCAGTACTTC.